This T cell receptor (beta chain) was found in a study of T cell responses to AZD1222 COVID-19 vaccine. Germline V lookup: CDR1 SGHKS, CDR2 YYEKEE (reference sequence). The CDR3 is made up of 13 amino acids. The J segment lost 6 bases and the V segment lost 5 bases, leaving 7 bases of the junction unmatched. As for this clone: The antigen is undetermined.

Study conclusions and caveats: Regions 160-218 and 743-854 held dominance among vaccine-associated CD4 TCRs, which spanned spike. Of spike-specific TCRs, nearly half reportedly target regions left unmutated in variants.

Measured with immunoSEQ multiplex PCR; TCRdb has only the in-frame clones, and not every one. The sample holds over 110,000 clones, roughly 93% seen once. This clonotype originated in an adult who received the AZD1222 COVID-19 vaccine. V gene TRBV5-5 combines with J gene TRBJ1-2; 7 bases match TRBD1. The sample was peripheral blood, taken 28 days after the second AZD1222 dose. CDR3 sequence reads: CASSWTGSNGYTF. The CDR3 DNA reads TGTGCCAGCAGTTGGACAGGTTCGAATGGCTACACCTTC.